The entry that follows covers one TCR beta chain sequence. This sample stems from a study of glioma-infiltrating T cells after dendritic cell vaccination. Study context: Glioblastoma patients came from Phase I and II dendritic cell vaccination trials. Patients received autologous tumor lysate-pulsed dendritic cell vaccination between the early 2000s and the early 2010s.

Amplification used 60 V beta primers and 13 J beta primers. Measured with immunoSEQ multiplex PCR; TCRdb has only the in-frame clones, and not every one. The repertoire holds around 96,000 clones, about four fifths seen once, with over 5% in the top ten. The ends lost 9 bases at V and 5 bases at J; junction bases unmatched: 7. There are 13 residues in the CDR3. CDR1 SNHLY and CDR2 FYNNEI come from the germline V gene. This sample comprised blood, obtained before dendritic cell vaccination. This clonotype was sampled from a human donor with glioblastoma. J is TRBJ1-5 and V is TRBV2; TRBD1 matches at 7 bases. CDR3 coding DNA: TGTGCCAGTACAGGGGAGGTCGATCAGCCCCAGCATTTT. Translated: CASTGEVDQPQHF.